What follows describes a single T cell receptor (beta chain). These data belong to a study of T cell responses to AZD1222 COVID-19 vaccine. The protocol was immunoSEQ multiplex PCR, while the TCRdb copy is restricted to in-frame clones and leaves out a portion. The top ten hold less than 1.5% of the sample, which has approximately 190,000 clones, around 94% seen once. CDR1 and CDR2 from the germline V gene are MNHEY and SMNVEV (reference sequence). This CDR3 has 13 residues. Trimming shortened V by 3 bases and J by 5 bases, and 10 bases separated the two germline ends. The specimen was peripheral blood, collected on day 0 of AZD1222 vaccination. J is TRBJ1-1 and V is TRBV27; unclear D gene. The sequence came from an adult in good health. The DNA for the CDR3 is TGTGCCAGCAGTTTTAGAGTACTGACTGAAGCTTTCTTT. This sequence encodes CASSFRVLTEAFF.